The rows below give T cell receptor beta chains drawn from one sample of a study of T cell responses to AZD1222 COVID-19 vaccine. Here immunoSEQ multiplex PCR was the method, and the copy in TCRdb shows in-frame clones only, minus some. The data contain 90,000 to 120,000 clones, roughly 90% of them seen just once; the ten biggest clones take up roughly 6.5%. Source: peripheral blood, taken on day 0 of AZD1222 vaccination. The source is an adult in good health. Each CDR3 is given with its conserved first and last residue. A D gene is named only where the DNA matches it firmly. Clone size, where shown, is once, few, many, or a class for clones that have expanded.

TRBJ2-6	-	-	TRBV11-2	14	CASSPGTGANVLTF	TGTGCCAGCAGCCCAGGGACTGGGGCCAACGTCCTGACTTTC
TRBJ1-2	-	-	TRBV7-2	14	CASSLHRVNYGYTF	TGTGCCAGCAGCTTACACAGGGTGAACTATGGCTACACCTTC
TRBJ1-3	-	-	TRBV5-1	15	CASSTRSGQGNTIYF	TGCGCCAGCAGCACCCGGTCTGGACAAGGAAACACCATATATTTT
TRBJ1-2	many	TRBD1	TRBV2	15	CASRSLTTGDVGYTF	TGTGCCAGCAGGTCTTTGACGACAGGGGACGTCGGCTACACCTTC
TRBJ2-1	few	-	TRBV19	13	CASSIGHYNEQFF	TGTGCCAGTAGTATAGGTCATTACAATGAGCAGTTCTTC
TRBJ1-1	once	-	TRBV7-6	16	CASSPKGVLGNTEAFF	TGTGCCAGCAGCCCTAAGGGAGTCTTAGGGAACACTGAAGCTTTCTTT
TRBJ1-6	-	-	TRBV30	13	CAWSVWRRSVFHF	TGTGCCTGGAGTGTATGGCGCAGGAGCGTCTTCCACTTT
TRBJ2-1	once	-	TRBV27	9	CASHNEQFF	TGTGCCAGCCACAATGAGCAGTTCTTC
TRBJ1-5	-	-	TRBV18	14	CASSPRGGNQPQHF	TGTGCCAGCTCACCAAGGGGTGGCAATCAGCCCCAGCATTTT
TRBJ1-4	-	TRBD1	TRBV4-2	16	CASSQEAGQGNEKLFF	TGTGCCAGCAGCCAAGAAGCGGGACAGGGGAATGAAAAACTGTTTTTT
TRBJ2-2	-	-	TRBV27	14	CASSAQPNTGELFF	TGTGCCAGCAGTGCGCAACCGAACACCGGGGAGCTGTTTTTT
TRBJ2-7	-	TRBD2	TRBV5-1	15	CASSLRTSGGDEQYF	TGCGCCAGCAGCTTAAGGACTAGCGGAGGGGACGAGCAGTACTTC
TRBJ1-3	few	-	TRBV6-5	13	CASAGGLGNTIYF	TGTGCCTCGGCGGGGGGGCTTGGAAACACCATATATTTT
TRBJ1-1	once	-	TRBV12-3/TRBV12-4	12	CASSMTGLEAFF	TGTGCCAGCAGTATGACAGGCCTCGAAGCTTTCTTT
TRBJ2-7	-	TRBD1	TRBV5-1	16	CASSLVAQGASGEQYF	TGCGCCAGCAGCTTGGTTGCGCAGGGGGCTTCTGGCGAGCAGTACTTC
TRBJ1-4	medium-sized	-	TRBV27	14	CASTPGGLNEKLFF	TGTGCCAGCACCCCGGGGGGACTTAATGAAAAACTGTTTTTT
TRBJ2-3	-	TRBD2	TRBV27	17	CASSRGVGTSISDTQYF	TGTGCCAGCAGTCGAGGGGTAGGGACTAGCATTTCAGATACGCAGTATTTT
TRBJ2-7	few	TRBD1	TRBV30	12	CAWSRTGYEQYF	TGTGCCTGGAGTAGGACAGGCTACGAGCAGTACTTC
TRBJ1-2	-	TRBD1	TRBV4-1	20	CASSQEGQLVKSPRGYGYTF	TGCGCCAGCAGCCAGGAGGGACAGCTAGTAAAGAGCCCCCGTGGATATGGCTACACCTTC
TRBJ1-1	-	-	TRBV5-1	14	CASSLVGQETEAFF	TGCGCCAGCAGCTTGGTGGGACAAGAAACTGAAGCTTTCTTT
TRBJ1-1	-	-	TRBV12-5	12	CASGLEFSEAFF	TGTGCTAGTGGTCTGGAGTTTTCTGAAGCTTTCTTT
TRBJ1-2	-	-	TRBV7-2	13	CASSLGGNYGYTF	TGTGCCAGCAGCTTGGGTGGGAATTATGGCTACACCTTC
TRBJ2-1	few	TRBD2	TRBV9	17	CASSVRPTSGKGNEQFF	TGTGCCAGCAGCGTAAGGCCAACTAGCGGGAAGGGCAATGAGCAGTTCTTC
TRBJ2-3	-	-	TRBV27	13	CASSLDYPGTQYF	TGTGCCAGCAGCTTGGACTACCCGGGAACGCAGTATTTT
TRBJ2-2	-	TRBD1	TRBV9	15	CASSASYRGHGELFF	TGTGCCAGCAGCGCATCTTACAGGGGGCACGGGGAGCTGTTTTTT
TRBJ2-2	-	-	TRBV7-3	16	CASSGQKVANTGELFF	TGTGCCAGCAGCGGTCAGAAGGTCGCGAACACCGGGGAGCTGTTTTTT
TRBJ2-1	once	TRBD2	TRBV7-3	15	CASRNSGRGGNEQFF	TGTGCCAGCAGAAATAGCGGGAGAGGGGGCAATGAGCAGTTCTTC
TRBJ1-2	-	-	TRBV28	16	CASSLSGGTVNYGYTF	TGTGCCAGCAGTTTATCGGGCGGGACGGTAAACTATGGCTACACCTTC
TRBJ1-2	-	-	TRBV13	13	CASSRQANYGYTF	TGTGCCAGCAGCCGACAAGCCAACTATGGCTACACCTTC
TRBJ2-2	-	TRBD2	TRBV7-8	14	CAKTSGTNTGELFF	TGTGCCAAAACCAGCGGGACTAACACCGGGGAGCTGTTTTTT
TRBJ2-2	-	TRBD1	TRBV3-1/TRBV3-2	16	CASSQQDRQGAGELFF	TGTGCCAGCAGCCAACAAGATCGACAGGGAGCCGGGGAGCTGTTTTTT
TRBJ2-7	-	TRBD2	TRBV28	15	CASTYGGGQAYEQYF	TGTGCCAGCACCTACGGCGGGGGGCAGGCCTACGAGCAGTACTTC
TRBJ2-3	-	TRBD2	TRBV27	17	CASSLRWLAGDRDTQYF	TGTGCCAGCAGTTTGAGGTGGCTAGCGGGAGATCGGGATACGCAGTATTTT
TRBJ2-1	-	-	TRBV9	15	CASSATRGSLDEQFF	TGTGCCAGCAGCGCAACAAGGGGGTCTCTTGATGAGCAGTTCTTC
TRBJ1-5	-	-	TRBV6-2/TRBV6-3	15	CASTPGGTGNQPQHF	TGTGCCAGCACCCCGGGGGGTACAGGCAATCAGCCCCAGCATTTT